The entry below gives a single TCR beta chain sequence along with its context. Its antigen is not identified. The data originate from a study of Ad26.COV2.S vaccination and SARS-CoV-2 variants. The CDR3 is 15 amino acids. J lost 7 bases, V lost 5 bases, and 5 bases had no gene match. From germline, CDR1 is LGHNA and CDR2 YSLEER. Treatment indicated: some 19 received Ad26.COV2.S at low or high dose, single or two shots; about 5 received placebo; per-sample allocation not given. Samples analyzed were those drawn on day 63 after the first vaccine or placebo injection. Repertoires were generated with immunoSEQ multiplex PCR, while TCRdb's copy carries only in-frame clones and drops some. The table has hundreds of thousands of clones, around 92% seen once. Study-wide points: Quantification of TCR breadth and depth may have yielded underestimates of total T cell responses. Vaccine recipients had higher spike-specific TCR breadth than placebo recipients.

The chain is built from TRBV4-3 and TRBJ2-3; 14 bases agree with TRBD2. The TCR comes from a person between 18 and 60 years old who received the Ad26.COV2.S COVID-19 vaccine or a placebo. The sequencing here drew on peripheral blood, taken in a trial of Ad26.COV2.S vaccine versus placebo. CDR3 sequence reads: CASSMGLAGENTQYF. The CDR3 nucleotides are TGCGCCAGCAGCATGGGACTAGCGGGGGAAAATACGCAGTATTTT.